Detailed here is one T cell receptor beta chain. Which antigen it targets is not known. Base qualities are not recorded, but no much larger clone differs from it by a single base. This record comes from a study of follicular helper T cells after annual influenza vaccination (dated by TCRdb to about 2017). A note on the overall study: Blood was collected on days 0, 7 and 28 after each seasonal influenza vaccination. Some subjects were followed across successive annual vaccinations spanning the 2013-2014, 2014-2015 and 2015-2016 seasons to study recall of cTfh clones. One week after vaccination, a second recruited cohort of roughly eleven subjects (Table S1) displayed a similar ICOS+CD38+ cTfh response. Multi-year samples were available from six subjects, with four subjects covering two vaccination seasons and two subjects covering three seasons. Samples from 2013-2014 were cryopreserved, whereas samples from about 2015 were processed immediately after collection.

Taken from cysteine to phenylalanine, the CDR3 has 16 residues. Just the 48-base CDR3 DNA is kept, in frame starting at base 1. Looking up the germline V gene yields CDR1 SGHDT and CDR2 YYEEEE. V is clipped by 2 bases and J by 0 bases, and the sequence between their germline boundaries is 13 bases long. What the authors observed across the whole study: Productive TCRB sequences were recovered from only roughly 8.5-23% of analyzed cells, so rare clonotypes could not be sampled. Successive annual vaccinations recalled a recurring oligoclonal ICOS+CD38+ cTfh response that included tetramer and AIM influenza-specific clonotypes. ICOS+CD38+ cTfh clonality correlated with the frequency of that population, and its change correlated with the change in circulating plasmablast frequency. Day 7 ICOS+CD38+ clones were most often found later in ICOS-CD38- cTfh, suggesting that subset may serve as a memory reservoir.

The library was made by the immunoSEQ multiplex PCR assay. Adaptive Biotechnologies handled the TCRB amplification, library preparation, sequencing and preliminary bioinformatics at Survey level resolution. For TCRB sequencing, genomic DNA from sorted cTfh populations was amplified by multiplex PCR. As for how the authors treated the data: Clonality was computed in R as 1 minus normalized Shannon entropy; the Gini index was calculated with the R package ineq. Overlap score was the summed counts of shared sequences divided by total counts of all sequences in both compared samples. The significance of shared clonotypes was tested with Fisher's exact test, assuming a theoretical repertoire of 10^7 TCRB sequences. TCRdb carries this immuneACCESS record with in-frame sequences only. Its versions omit some clonotypes, under half of them owing to an unresolved V gene in the studies checked, with the rest unexplained. V and J calls and clone size are as listed in that table; D and trimming were resolved from the DNA. This sample gives over 8,000 clones in total; roughly 80% of them show up just once. Of the sample, 0.4% to 0.5% falls within the top ten clones.

This specimen's time point label, interpreted: 2015-2016 season, 7 days after influenza vaccination. TCRB sequencing was used to follow sorted CD4 subsets from the blood of adults before and after they were given the seasonal inactivated influenza vaccine (Fluvarix). Subjects were considered eligible if community-dwelling and if influenza vaccine had not been received in the prior 6 months. Influenza vaccine contraindications, substance abuse, HIV/AIDS, active malignancy, immunomodulatory medication and active illness such as respiratory infection were included among the exclusion criteria. At each time point, somewhere between roughly 40 and 100 mL of blood was taken. Non-naive CD4+CXCR5+PD-1+ cells were defined as circulating Tfh and were sorted into ICOS+CD38+ and ICOS-CD38- fractions. Ficoll-Paque PLUS or SepMate separation was used to isolate PBMC. Before DNA was extracted, the cell subsets were sorted from PBMC using a BD FACS Aria.

This sample comprised CXCR5+ CD38- circulating T follicular helper cells from blood, obtained 7 days after influenza vaccination. According to the study, the label for this sample's cell subset or site signals: circulating Tfh, non-naive CD4+CXCR5+PD-1+ (ICOS+CD38+ or ICOS-CD38-). The clonotype was recovered from an adult who received the influenza vaccine. The sequence joins TRBV5-6 to TRBJ2-3; matching of 7 bases hints at TRBD1 as the D gene. CDR3 reads: CASSFRTGGSTDTQYF. The DNA reads TGTGCCAGCAGCTTCCGGACAGGAGGGAGCACAGATACGCAGTATTTT.